This T cell receptor (beta chain) comes out of a study of blood T cell repertoires in COVID-19. In the study overall: PBMCs, B-cell-depleted T cells, or T cells were the source of the cDNA or gDNA that made up the material.

Before being deemed recovered, Cohort 3 donors had two negative PCRs, clearance, or symptom resolution. Assay: immunoSEQ multiplex PCR; the TCRdb copy retains only in-frame clones and omits some. There are fewer than 500,000 clones in the sample; about 90% occur only once, and approximately 0.7% lies in the top ten. The receptor comes from a woman under 30 who had recovered from COVID-19. The sample taken for sequencing was PBMCs or T cells enriched from blood (not recorded which).

CDR3 nucleotide sequence: TGTGCCAGCGGGCCTCGCGGCAATCAGCCCCAGCATTTT. It encodes CASGPRGNQPQHF. The V gene is TRBV6-5, the J gene TRBJ1-5; D remains unclear. Germline CDR1 is MNHEY and CDR2 is SVGAGI. Deletions cut 8 bases from V and 2 bases from J, with 10 bases between. This CDR3 spans 13 amino acids.